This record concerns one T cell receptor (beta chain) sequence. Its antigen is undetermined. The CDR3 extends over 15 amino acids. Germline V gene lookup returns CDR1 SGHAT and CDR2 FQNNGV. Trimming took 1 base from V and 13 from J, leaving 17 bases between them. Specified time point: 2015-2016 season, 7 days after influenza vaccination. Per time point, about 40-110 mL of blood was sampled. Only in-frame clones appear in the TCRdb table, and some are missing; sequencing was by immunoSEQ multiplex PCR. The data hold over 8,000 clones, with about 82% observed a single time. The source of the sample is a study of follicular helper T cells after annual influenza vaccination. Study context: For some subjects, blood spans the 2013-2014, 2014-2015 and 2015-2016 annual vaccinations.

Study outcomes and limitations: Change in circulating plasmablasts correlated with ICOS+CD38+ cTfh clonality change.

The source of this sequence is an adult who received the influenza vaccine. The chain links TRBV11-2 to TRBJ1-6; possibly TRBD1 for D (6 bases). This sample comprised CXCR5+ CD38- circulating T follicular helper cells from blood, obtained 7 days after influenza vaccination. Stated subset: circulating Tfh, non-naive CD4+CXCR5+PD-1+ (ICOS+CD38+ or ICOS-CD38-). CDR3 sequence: CASSLAGGRERPLHF. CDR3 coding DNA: TGTGCCAGCAGCTTAGCGGGGGGCAGGGAGAGGCCCCTCCACTTT.